The clone carrying this TCR beta chain came up a few times. Its specificity is unknown. The record originates from a study of T cell responses to AZD1222 COVID-19 vaccine. Broader study findings: Donors were largely white British and mainly female; clonal diversity was possibly underestimated. Samples come after the peak T cell response, not at day 14.

V lost 5 bases, J lost 8 bases, and 4 bases stayed unmatched. CDR1 and CDR2 (germline): SGHAT, FQDESV (reference sequence). The CDR3 has 14 amino acids. Data came from immunoSEQ multiplex PCR; TCRdb stores just in-frame clones and leaves some out. Here the sample spans 110,000 or so clones, 85% to 90% being singletons. The chain carries TRBV11-1 and TRBJ1-4; 11 positions match TRBD1. The source was peripheral blood, collected on day 0 of AZD1222 vaccination. The TCR comes from an adult in good health. CDR3 nucleotides: TGTGCCAGCAGCACCGGACAGGGGGCGGAAAAACTGTTTTTT. Translating gives CASSTGQGAEKLFF.